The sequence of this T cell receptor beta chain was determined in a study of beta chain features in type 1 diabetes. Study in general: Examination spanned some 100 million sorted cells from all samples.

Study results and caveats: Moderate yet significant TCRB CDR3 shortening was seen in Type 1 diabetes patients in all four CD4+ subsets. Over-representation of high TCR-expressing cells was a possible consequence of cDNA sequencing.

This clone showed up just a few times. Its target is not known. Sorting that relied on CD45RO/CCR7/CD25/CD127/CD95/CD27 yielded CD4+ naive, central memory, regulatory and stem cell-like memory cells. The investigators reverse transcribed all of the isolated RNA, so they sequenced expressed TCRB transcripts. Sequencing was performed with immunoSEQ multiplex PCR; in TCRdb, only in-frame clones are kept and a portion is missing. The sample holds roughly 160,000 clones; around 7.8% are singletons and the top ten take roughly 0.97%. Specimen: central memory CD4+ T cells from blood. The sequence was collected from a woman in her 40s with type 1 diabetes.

This chain's CDR3 is CASSYEGSPYEQYF. The CDR3 nucleotides read TGTGCCAGCAGTTACGAGGGTTCTCCCTACGAGCAGTACTTC. The rearrangement links TRBV6-6 to TRBJ2-7; weak D call: TRBD2 (5 bases). In germline, CDR1 is MNHNY, CDR2 SVGAGI (reference sequence). Trimming pared 2 bases from V and 2 bases from J, leaving 10 bases between. This CDR3 is built from 14 residues.